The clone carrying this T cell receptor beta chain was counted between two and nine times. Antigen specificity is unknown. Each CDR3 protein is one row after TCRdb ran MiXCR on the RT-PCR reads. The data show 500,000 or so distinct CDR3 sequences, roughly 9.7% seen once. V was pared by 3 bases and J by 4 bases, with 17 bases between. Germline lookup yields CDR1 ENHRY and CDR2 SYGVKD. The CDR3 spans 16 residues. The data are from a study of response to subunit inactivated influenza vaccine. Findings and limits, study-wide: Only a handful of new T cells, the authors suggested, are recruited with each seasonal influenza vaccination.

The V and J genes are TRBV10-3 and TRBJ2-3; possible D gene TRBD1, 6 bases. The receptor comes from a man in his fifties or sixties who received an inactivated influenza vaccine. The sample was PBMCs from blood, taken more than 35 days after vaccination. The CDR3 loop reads CAISDPGLGAADTQYF. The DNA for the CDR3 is TGTGCCATCAGTGACCCCGGCTTGGGGGCGGCAGATACGCAGTATTTT.